These T cell receptor beta chains were read from a single sample in a study of cytomegalovirus exposure and HLA in healthy donors. The protocol was immunoSEQ multiplex PCR, while the TCRdb copy is restricted to in-frame clones and leaves out a portion. This table holds under 200,000 clones, roughly 76% found once. Sequenced sample: PBMCs. The source is a man between 35 and 55 years old in good health and CMV-seropositive. Each CDR3 is given with its conserved first and last residue. Each record gives: V gene, J gene, clone size, D gene, CDR3 protein, CDR3 DNA. The D gene is left open where the match is weak. For some rows the clone size is stated as once, few or many, or as a class when expanded; others skip it.

v_call: TRBV30
j_call: TRBJ1-1
clone_size: -
d_call: -
cdr3_aa: CACNRLTEAFF
cdr3_nt: TGTGCCTGTAACAGGTTGACTGAAGCTTTCTTT

v_call: TRBV4-1
j_call: TRBJ2-1
clone_size: -
d_call: TRBD2
cdr3_aa: CASSQDAQAGIRNEQFF
cdr3_nt: TGCGCCAGCAGCCAAGATGCGCAAGCGGGGATAAGGAATGAGCAGTTCTTC

v_call: TRBV6-6
j_call: TRBJ2-7
clone_size: -
d_call: -
cdr3_aa: CASSGGSYEQYF
cdr3_nt: TGTGCCAGCAGCGGGGGCTCCTACGAGCAGTACTTC

v_call: TRBV21-1
j_call: TRBJ1-5
clone_size: once
d_call: -
cdr3_aa: CASSARQGQEQPQHF
cdr3_nt: TGTGCCAGCAGCGCCCGACAGGGGCAGGAACAGCCCCAGCATTTT

v_call: TRBV11-1
j_call: TRBJ2-1
clone_size: -
d_call: TRBD1
cdr3_aa: CASSFTGASNNGQFF
cdr3_nt: TGTGCCAGCAGCTTTACAGGGGCTAGCAACAATGGGCAGTTCTTC

v_call: TRBV4-1
j_call: TRBJ2-1
clone_size: -
d_call: TRBD2
cdr3_aa: CASRNTGTSGETFF
cdr3_nt: TGCGCCAGCAGAAACACCGGGACTAGCGGCGAAACGTTCTTC

v_call: TRBV27
j_call: TRBJ2-1
clone_size: -
d_call: TRBD1
cdr3_aa: CASSLQDRGNEQFF
cdr3_nt: TGTGCCAGCAGTTTACAGGACAGGGGAAATGAGCAGTTCTTC

v_call: TRBV5-6
j_call: TRBJ2-2
clone_size: once
d_call: -
cdr3_aa: CASSRLPERTGELFF
cdr3_nt: TGTGCCAGCAGCCGCCTACCGGAGCGGACCGGGGAGCTGTTTTTT

v_call: TRBV10-1
j_call: TRBJ2-1
clone_size: once
d_call: -
cdr3_aa: CASSESNREQFF
cdr3_nt: TGCGCCAGCAGTGAGTCTAACCGGGAGCAGTTCTTC

v_call: TRBV30
j_call: TRBJ1-2
clone_size: few
d_call: -
cdr3_aa: CAWSVGAPGLLGYTF
cdr3_nt: TGTGCCTGGAGTGTGGGGGCCCCAGGGTTGTTAGGCTACACCTTC

v_call: TRBV7-9
j_call: TRBJ2-7
clone_size: -
d_call: -
cdr3_aa: CASSPQGGLTYEQYF
cdr3_nt: TGTGCCAGCAGCCCACAGGGGGGGTTAACCTACGAGCAGTACTTC

v_call: TRBV18
j_call: TRBJ1-3
clone_size: -
d_call: -
cdr3_aa: CASQAPGNTIYF
cdr3_nt: TGTGCCAGTCAGGCACCTGGAAACACCATATATTTT

v_call: TRBV12-5
j_call: TRBJ2-5
clone_size: -
d_call: -
cdr3_aa: CASGLTGREETQYF
cdr3_nt: TGTGCTAGTGGTTTGACGGGTCGGGAAGAGACCCAGTACTTC

v_call: TRBV14
j_call: TRBJ1-1
clone_size: once
d_call: TRBD1
cdr3_aa: CASSQRTRGPYTEAFF
cdr3_nt: TGTGCCAGCAGCCAACGAACCAGGGGGCCGTACACTGAAGCTTTCTTT

v_call: TRBV6-6
j_call: TRBJ1-4
clone_size: -
d_call: TRBD1
cdr3_aa: CASSTGTVINEKLFF
cdr3_nt: TGTGCCAGCAGTACTGGGACAGTCATTAATGAAAAACTGTTTTTT

v_call: TRBV13
j_call: TRBJ2-7
clone_size: few
d_call: TRBD1
cdr3_aa: CASSSSGTATYEQYF
cdr3_nt: TGTGCCAGCAGCTCGTCCGGGACAGCGACCTACGAGCAGTACTTC

v_call: TRBV4-3
j_call: TRBJ2-1
clone_size: -
d_call: -
cdr3_aa: CASSQDLTGSWLNEQFF
cdr3_nt: TGCGCCAGCAGCCAAGATCTTACAGGGAGCTGGCTAAATGAGCAGTTCTTC

v_call: TRBV7-7
j_call: TRBJ1-4
clone_size: -
d_call: -
cdr3_aa: CASNWGGMVNEKLFF
cdr3_nt: TGTGCTAGCAATTGGGGGGGGATGGTTAATGAAAAACTGTTTTTT

v_call: TRBV6-5
j_call: TRBJ1-1
clone_size: -
d_call: TRBD1
cdr3_aa: CASSAGTGNTEAFF
cdr3_nt: TGTGCCAGCTCCGCCGGGACAGGGAACACTGAAGCTTTCTTT

v_call: TRBV6-5
j_call: TRBJ2-7
clone_size: -
d_call: -
cdr3_aa: CASSYSAVRSSYEQYF
cdr3_nt: TGTGCCAGCAGTTACTCGGCAGTAAGAAGCTCCTACGAGCAGTACTTC

v_call: TRBV15
j_call: TRBJ2-2
clone_size: once
d_call: -
cdr3_aa: CATSRKETTGELFF
cdr3_nt: TGTGCCACCAGCAGAAAGGAGACCACCGGGGAGCTGTTTTTT

v_call: TRBV2
j_call: TRBJ2-1
clone_size: -
d_call: TRBD2
cdr3_aa: CASSPLAGASSYNEQFF
cdr3_nt: TGTGCCAGCAGCCCCCTAGCGGGGGCCAGCTCCTACAATGAGCAGTTCTTC

v_call: TRBV4-1
j_call: TRBJ2-5
clone_size: -
d_call: -
cdr3_aa: CASSHRAWETQYF
cdr3_nt: TGCGCCAGCAGCCACAGGGCGTGGGAGACCCAGTACTTC

v_call: TRBV14
j_call: TRBJ2-3
clone_size: -
d_call: -
cdr3_aa: CASSQWGGEGPDTQYF
cdr3_nt: TGTGCCAGCAGCCAATGGGGGGGCGAGGGGCCAGATACGCAGTATTTT

v_call: TRBV5-4
j_call: TRBJ1-4
clone_size: -
d_call: TRBD1
cdr3_aa: CASSQGASNEKLFF
cdr3_nt: TGTGCCAGCAGCCAGGGGGCTTCTAATGAAAAACTGTTTTTT

v_call: TRBV2
j_call: TRBJ2-5
clone_size: -
d_call: -
cdr3_aa: CASSEGAGQETQYF
cdr3_nt: TGTGCCAGCAGTGAAGGGGCGGGGCAAGAGACCCAGTACTTC

v_call: TRBV7-3
j_call: TRBJ2-5
clone_size: -
d_call: TRBD2
cdr3_aa: CASSQAGLAGKETQYF
cdr3_nt: TGTGCCAGCAGTCAAGCCGGACTAGCGGGGAAAGAGACCCAGTACTTC

v_call: TRBV9
j_call: TRBJ2-7
clone_size: -
d_call: TRBD1
cdr3_aa: CASSDSRDRGIYEQYF
cdr3_nt: TGTGCCAGCAGCGACTCGAGGGACAGGGGCATCTACGAGCAGTACTTC

v_call: TRBV7-2
j_call: TRBJ1-2
clone_size: -
d_call: TRBD1
cdr3_aa: CASSRGQGASYGYTF
cdr3_nt: TGTGCCAGCAGCCGGGGACAGGGGGCATCCTATGGCTACACCTTC

v_call: TRBV29-1
j_call: TRBJ2-3
clone_size: -
d_call: TRBD1
cdr3_aa: CSERTGEAQYF
cdr3_nt: TGCAGCGAAAGGACAGGGGAAGCGCAGTATTTT